This TCR beta chain was sequenced for a study of CD8 T cells in Susac syndrome. V gave up 2 bases and J gave up 6 bases; unmatched junction bases: 9. Germline loops: CDR1 SQVTM, CDR2 ANQGSEA. The CDR3 length is 15 residues. Reverse transcription of 0.5 to 1 ug RNA was carried out with random hexamers. immunoSEQ multiplex PCR amplified TCR beta CDR3 across 54 Vbeta, 13 Jbeta. A single record per CDR3 protein comes from TCRdb applying MiXCR to the immunoSEQ multiplex PCR reads. This table has 150,000 to 190,000 distinct CDR3 sequences, about 94% appearing once. In blood CD8+ and CD4+ T cells, TCR beta underwent sequencing.

Source material: CD8+ T cells from PBMCs. The clonotype comes from a human donor with multiple sclerosis. The gene calls are TRBV29-1 and TRBJ2-1, with TRBD1 matching 8 bases. The CDR3 loop reads CSVEKGRGPSNEQFF. As DNA, the CDR3 is TGCAGCGTTGAAAAAGGCAGGGGGCCGTCCAATGAGCAGTTCTTC.